Listed here is a single TCR beta chain. This sample stems from a study of blood T cell repertoires in COVID-19. This CDR3 has 15 amino acids. CDR1 and CDR2 from the germline V gene are MDHEN and SYDVKM. Between the trimmed V and J ends, which lost 2 bases and 1 base, there was a span of 11 bases. Some clones are missing from TCRdb's copy, which holds only in-frame ones; the method was immunoSEQ multiplex PCR. The sample records over 110,000 clones, roughly 84% being singletons. The source of this sequence is a middle-aged man with acute COVID-19. The V and J genes are TRBV28 and TRBJ1-1; D is uncertain. Sequenced: PBMCs or T cells enriched from blood (not recorded which). The CDR3 reads CASSLRPGTNTEAFF. The CDR3 DNA reads as TGTGCCAGCAGTTTAAGGCCGGGAACGAACACTGAAGCTTTCTTT.